One T cell receptor (beta chain) is described in this entry. Its antigen remains unidentified. This sample is part of a study of graft-versus-host responses after intestinal transplantation. Study-wide points: Allografts carried high graft-versus-host to host-versus-graft clonal ratios in patients having graft-donor T cell macrochimerism.

The method was immunoSEQ multiplex PCR; TCRdb's version includes in-frame clones alone and lacks a portion of them. This sample carries tens of thousands of clones, roughly 92% of them seen once, and the ten largest clones take approximately 6.9%. The CDR3 is 14 residues long. With 5 bases clipped from V and 4 bases from J, the junction kept 5 bases outside the gene matches. Germline CDR1 KGHSH, CDR2 LQKENI. This chain connects TRBV18 to TRBJ1-2, with 9 bases lining up with TRBD1. Material: bone marrow, obtained less than 750 days after intestinal transplantation. This clonotype was sampled from a human patient who received an intestinal transplant, so some T cells may come from the graft donor. This CDR3 is CASSLQGATYGYTF. For the CDR3, the DNA is TGTGCCAGCTCATTACAGGGGGCGACCTATGGCTACACCTTC.